This entry concerns a single TCR beta chain. Germline CDR1 reads MNHEY; CDR2 reads SMNVEV (reference sequence). Trimming cost V 5 bases and J 0 bases; bases outside gene matches: 4. CDR3 length: 16 amino acids. This record comes from a study of early stage breast cancer tumors. Generated by immunoSEQ multiplex PCR, the TCRdb table keeps only in-frame clones and is missing some. In the table there are over 25,000 clones, about 80% of which are singletons. The chain carries TRBV27 and TRBJ2-7; 13 bases map to TRBD2. Sequences were obtained from blood. The TCR originated in a person between 60 and 70 years old with breast cancer. In DNA form, the CDR3 reads TGTGCCAGCAGTACGTGGACTAGCGGGAGCTCCTACGAGCAGTACTTC. Translation gives CASSTWTSGSSYEQYF.